The 10 T cell receptor beta chains below all came from one sample that was sequenced in a study of blood T cell repertoires in COVID-19. TCRdb keeps only in-frame clones here, not all; method: immunoSEQ multiplex PCR. The sample consists of about 100,000 clones, approximately 89% of them appearing once. Material: peripheral blood. The receptors originated from a man in his sixties with acute or convalescent COVID-19.

The V gene is TRBV11-2, the J gene TRBJ1-1, with no clear D. The V end was cut by 4 bases, the J end by 4 bases, with 7 bases between. CDR1 is SGHAT and CDR2 is FQNNGV in the germline V gene. This CDR3 spans 12 amino acids. Here the CDR3 reads CASSYTTTEAFF. The CDR3 DNA reads as TGTGCCAGCAGCTACACTACCACTGAAGCTTTCTTT.

This clone is a singleton in its sample. This chain joins TRBV5-1 and TRBJ2-7; D is possibly TRBD1 (6 bases). Germline V gives CDR1 SGHRS, CDR2 YFSETQ. CDR3 length: 14 amino acids. The V end lost 2 bases, the J end lost 6 bases, and 15 bases lay between the germline ends. The CDR3 loop is CASSLGGSASEQYV. The CDR3 region has the DNA TGCGCCAGCAGCTTAGGGGGATCGGCCTCCGAGCAGTACGTC.

V gene TRBV5-1 combines with J gene TRBJ1-6; D not resolved. The CDR3 is 14 amino acids. The V end was cut by 3 bases, the J end by 8 bases, with 12 bases between. Germline V gene lookup returns CDR1 SGHRS and CDR2 YFSETQ. CDR3 protein: CASSSEGSDSPLHF. The CDR3 coding sequence is TGCGCCAGCAGCTCCGAGGGTAGTGATTCACCCCTCCACTTT.

The V and J genes are TRBV6-1 and TRBJ1-4; 7 bases align to TRBD1. The junction had 8 bases not matched to a gene; V was cut back by 4 bases and J by 3 bases. CDR1 is MNHNS, CDR2 SASEGT, per germline. The CDR3 sequence is 16 residues long. The CDR3 sequence is CASSARGGLPNEKLFF. Here the CDR3 DNA reads TGTGCCAGCAGTGCTAGAGGGGGCTTGCCTAATGAAAAACTGTTTTTT.

This chain joins TRBV28 and TRBJ1-1; 9 nucleotides align to TRBD1. The CDR3 loop spans 18 amino acids. Trimming took 1 base from V and 11 from J; bases not matched to a gene: 20. In germline, CDR1 is MDHEN, CDR2 SYDVKM. This chain's CDR3 is CASSLSPPVAADRGGAFF. The CDR3 nucleotides read TGTGCCAGCAGTTTATCCCCGCCTGTAGCCGCGGACAGGGGTGGCGCTTTCTTT.

The rearrangement uses TRBV6-5 and TRBJ2-2; 12 bases map to TRBD2. The germline CDR1 and CDR2 sequences are MNHEY and SVGAGI. V lost 1 base and J lost 6; bases outside the gene matches: 3. The length of the CDR3 is 16 residues. CDR3 nucleotide sequence: TGTGCCAGCAGTTACTTCTCTAGCGGGAGGGCCGGGGAGCTGTTTTTT. Amino acids: CASSYFSSGRAGELFF.

The chain joins TRBV20-1 to TRBJ2-1; 8 bases align to TRBD2. This CDR3 is built from 14 residues. Trimming at V came to 6 bases and at J to 6 bases, leaving 10 bases not matched to a gene. Germline V gene lookup returns CDR1 DFQATT and CDR2 SNEGSKA (reference sequence). The CDR3: CSASIPGGLNEQFF. The CDR3 nucleotides are TGCAGTGCCAGTATACCGGGAGGGCTCAATGAGCAGTTCTTC.

V is TRBV7-9 and J is TRBJ1-1; D gene uncertain. Trimming shortened V by 7 bases and J by 5 bases, and 8 bases separated the two germline ends. The CDR3 has 11 amino acids. Per the germline V gene, CDR1 is SEHNR and CDR2 is FQNEAQ (reference sequence). The CDR3 DNA reads as TGTGCCAGCATGGAGAGTACTGAAGCTTTCTTT. Its protein product is CASMESTEAFF. The full variable domain, rest sourced from reference TRBV7-9 and TRBJ1-1, is DTGVSQNPRHKITKRGQNVTFRCDPISEHNRLYWYRQTLGQGPEFLTYFQNEAQLEKSRLLSDRFSAERPKGSFSTLEIQRTEQGDSAMYLCASMESTEAFFGQGTRLTVV.

The J gene is TRBJ1-5, the V gene TRBV2, with D hard to call. CDR1 SNHLY and CDR2 FYNNEI come from the germline V gene. The CDR3 totals 15 residues. Trimming removed 6 bases at V and 2 bases at J, with 14 bases between. CDR3 region: CASREIASGNQPQHF. The CDR3 nucleotides are TGTGCCAGCAGAGAAATAGCATCGGGCAATCAGCCCCAGCATTTT. Complete variable domain (other parts from reference TRBV2 and TRBJ1-5): EPEVTQTPSHQVTQMGQEVILRCVPISNHLYFYWYRQILGQKVEFLVSFYNNEISEKSEIFDDQFSVERPDGSNFTLKIRSTKLEDSAMYFCASREIASGNQPQHFGDGTRLSIL.

The genes are TRBV28 and TRBJ2-7, with D perhaps matching TRBD2 (5 bases). CDR1 and CDR2 (germline): MDHEN, SYDVKM. The CDR3 totals 13 residues. Trimming shortened V by 8 bases and J by 4 bases, and 15 bases separated the two germline ends. CDR3 sequence reads: CASHTGNGYEQYV. In DNA, the CDR3 is TGTGCCAGCCATACCGGGAACGGGTACGAGCAGTACGTC.